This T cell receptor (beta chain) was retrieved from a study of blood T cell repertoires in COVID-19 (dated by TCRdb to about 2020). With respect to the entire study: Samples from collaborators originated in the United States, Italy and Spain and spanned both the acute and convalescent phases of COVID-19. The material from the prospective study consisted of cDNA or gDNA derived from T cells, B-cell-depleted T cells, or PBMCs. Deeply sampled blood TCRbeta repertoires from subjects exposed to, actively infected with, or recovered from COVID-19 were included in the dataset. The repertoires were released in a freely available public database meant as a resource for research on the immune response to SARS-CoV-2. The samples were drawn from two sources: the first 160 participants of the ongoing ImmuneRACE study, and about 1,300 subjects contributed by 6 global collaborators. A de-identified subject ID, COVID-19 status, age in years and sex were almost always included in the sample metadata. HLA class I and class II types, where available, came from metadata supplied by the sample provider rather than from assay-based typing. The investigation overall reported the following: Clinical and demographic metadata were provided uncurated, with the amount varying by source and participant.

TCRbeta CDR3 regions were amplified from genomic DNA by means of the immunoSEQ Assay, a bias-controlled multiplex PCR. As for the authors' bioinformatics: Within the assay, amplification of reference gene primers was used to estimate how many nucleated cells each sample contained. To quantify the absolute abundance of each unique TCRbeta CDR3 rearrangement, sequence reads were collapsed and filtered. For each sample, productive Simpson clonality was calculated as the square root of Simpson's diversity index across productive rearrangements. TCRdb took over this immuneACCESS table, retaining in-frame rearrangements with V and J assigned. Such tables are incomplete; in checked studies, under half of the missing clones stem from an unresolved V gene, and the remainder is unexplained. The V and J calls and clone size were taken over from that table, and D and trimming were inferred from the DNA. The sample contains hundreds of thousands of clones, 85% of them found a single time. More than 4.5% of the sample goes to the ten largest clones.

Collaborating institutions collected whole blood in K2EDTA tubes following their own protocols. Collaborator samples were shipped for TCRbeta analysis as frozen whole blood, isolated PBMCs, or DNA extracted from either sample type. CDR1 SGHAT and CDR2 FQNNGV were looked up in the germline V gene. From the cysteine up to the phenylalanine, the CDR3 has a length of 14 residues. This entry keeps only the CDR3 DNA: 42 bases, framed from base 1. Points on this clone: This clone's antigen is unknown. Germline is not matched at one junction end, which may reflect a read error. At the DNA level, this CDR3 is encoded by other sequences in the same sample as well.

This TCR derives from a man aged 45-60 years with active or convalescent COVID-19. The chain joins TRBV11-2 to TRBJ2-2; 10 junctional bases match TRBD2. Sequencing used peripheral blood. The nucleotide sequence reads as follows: TGTGCCAGCAGCTCGGGACTAGCGTTCGGGGAGCTGTTTTTC. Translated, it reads CASSSGLAFGELFF.